The 3 T cell receptor beta chains given below trace back to one sample, sequenced in a study of T-cell reconstitution after alpha-beta-depleted transplantation in children. The TCRbeta library incorporated unique molecular identifiers. TCRdb passed the PCR reads through MiXCR, listing each CDR3 protein once. The sample consists of a few hundred thousand distinct CDR3 sequences, around a tenth of them appearing once. The sample in question was PBMCs, obtained before TCRalphabeta/CD19-depleted stem cell transplant. All receptors come from a boy less than two years old with acute myeloid leukemia, due to receive a stem cell transplant.

This clonotype has a count of ten or more. CDR3 DNA sequence: TGCGCCAGCAGCCAAGATCCCCAGGTGAATTCACCCCTCCACTTT. Amino acid sequence: CASSQDPQVNSPLHF. V and J are TRBV4-3 and TRBJ1-6; D remains unclear. Germline V lookup: CDR1 LGHNA, CDR2 YSLEER. The V end was cut by 0 bases, the J end by 7 bases, with 10 bases between. The CDR3 runs 15 residues.

This clonotype was detected many times. The chain has TRBV10-3 and TRBJ2-5, with D perhaps TRBD1 (6 bases). With 6 bases removed from V and 5 bases from J, the gap between germline ends came to 16 bases. This CDR3 region has 14 residues. Germline CDR1 and CDR2: ENHRY and SYGVKD. In DNA form, the CDR3 reads TGTGCCATCAGCCAACCACAGGGTGGGGAGACCCAGTACTTC. Protein sequence: CAISQPQGGETQYF.

This clonotype was seen ten or more times. The rearrangement uses TRBV5-1 and TRBJ2-1, with TRBD2 matching over 8 bases. In germline, CDR1 is SGHRS, CDR2 YFSETQ. There are 15 residues in the CDR3. V shed 3 bases and J 3 bases; nucleotides not matched to a gene: 5. This chain's CDR3 is CASSSGSGSYNEQFF. The CDR3 DNA reads as TGCGCCAGCAGCTCAGGAAGCGGGAGCTACAATGAGCAGTTCTTC.